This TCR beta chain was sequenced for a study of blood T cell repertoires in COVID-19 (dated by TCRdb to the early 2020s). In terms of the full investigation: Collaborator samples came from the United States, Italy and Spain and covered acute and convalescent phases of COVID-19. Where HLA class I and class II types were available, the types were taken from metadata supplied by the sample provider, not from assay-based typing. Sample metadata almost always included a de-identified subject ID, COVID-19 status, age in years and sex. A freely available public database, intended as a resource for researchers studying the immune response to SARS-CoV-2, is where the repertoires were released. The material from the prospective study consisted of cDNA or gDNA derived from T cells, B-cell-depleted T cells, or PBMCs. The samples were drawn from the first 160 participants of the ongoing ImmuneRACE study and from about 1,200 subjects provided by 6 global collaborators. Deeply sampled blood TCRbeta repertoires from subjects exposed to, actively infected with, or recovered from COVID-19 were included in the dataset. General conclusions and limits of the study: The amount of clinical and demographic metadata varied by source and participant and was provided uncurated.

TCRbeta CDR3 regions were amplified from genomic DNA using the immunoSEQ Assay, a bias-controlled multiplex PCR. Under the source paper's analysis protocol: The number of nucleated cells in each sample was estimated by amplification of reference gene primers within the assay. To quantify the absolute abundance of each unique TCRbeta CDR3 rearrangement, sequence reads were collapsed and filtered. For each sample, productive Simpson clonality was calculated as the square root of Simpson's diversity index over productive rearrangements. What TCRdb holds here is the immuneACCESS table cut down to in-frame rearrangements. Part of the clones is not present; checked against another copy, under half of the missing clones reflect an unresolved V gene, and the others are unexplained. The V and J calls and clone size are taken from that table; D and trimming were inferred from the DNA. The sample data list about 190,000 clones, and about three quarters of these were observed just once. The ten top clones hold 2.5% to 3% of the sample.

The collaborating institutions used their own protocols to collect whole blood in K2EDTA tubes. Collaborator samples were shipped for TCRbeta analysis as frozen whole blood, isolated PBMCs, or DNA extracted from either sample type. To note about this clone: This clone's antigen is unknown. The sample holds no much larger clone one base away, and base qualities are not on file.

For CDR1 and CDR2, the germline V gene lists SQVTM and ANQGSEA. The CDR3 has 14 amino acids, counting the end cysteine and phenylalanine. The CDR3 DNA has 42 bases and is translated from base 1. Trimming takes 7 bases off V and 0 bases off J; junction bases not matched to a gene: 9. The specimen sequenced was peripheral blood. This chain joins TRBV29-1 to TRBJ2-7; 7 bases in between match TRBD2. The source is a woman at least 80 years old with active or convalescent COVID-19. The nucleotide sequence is TGCAGCGCATACGGCGGGGGTAGCTCCTACGAGCAGTACTTC. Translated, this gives CSAYGGGSSYEQYF.